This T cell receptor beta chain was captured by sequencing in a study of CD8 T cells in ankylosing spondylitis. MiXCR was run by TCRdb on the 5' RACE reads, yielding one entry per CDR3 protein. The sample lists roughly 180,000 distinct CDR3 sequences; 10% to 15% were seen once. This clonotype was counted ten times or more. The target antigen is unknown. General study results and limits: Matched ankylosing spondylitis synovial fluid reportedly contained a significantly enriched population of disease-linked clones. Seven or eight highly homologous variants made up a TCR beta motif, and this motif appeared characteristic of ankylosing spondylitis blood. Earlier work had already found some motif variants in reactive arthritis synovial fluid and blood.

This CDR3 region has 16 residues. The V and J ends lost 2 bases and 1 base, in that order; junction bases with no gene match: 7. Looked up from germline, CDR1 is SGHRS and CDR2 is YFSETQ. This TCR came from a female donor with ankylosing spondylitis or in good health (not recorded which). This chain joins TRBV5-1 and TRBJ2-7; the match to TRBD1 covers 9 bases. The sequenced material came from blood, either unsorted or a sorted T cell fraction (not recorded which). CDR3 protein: CASSLPGQGVSYEQYF. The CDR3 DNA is TGCGCCAGCAGCTTACCGGGACAGGGAGTTTCCTACGAGCAGTACTTC.